This T cell receptor beta chain was recovered during a study of OX40 agonist ivuxolimab in advanced cancers. Turning to the study itself: The eligibility criteria allowed prior anti-PD-1, anti-PD-L1 or anti-CTLA-4 therapy, and about 40% had some. Three partial responders included one hepatocellular carcinoma patient and two cutaneous melanoma patients. Broader study findings: Clonal expansion in partial responders at 0.1-3.0 mg/kg ranked among the lowest.

Assay used: immunoSEQ multiplex PCR; TCRdb lists only in-frame clones, some missing. The sample records just under 55,000 clones, more than 75% being singletons. Comments on this clone: The antigen is unknown.

Blood draws occurred at baseline, cycle 4 day 1, and cycle 7 day 1. V shed 4 bases and J shed 4 bases, with 8 bases lying between them. CDR3 length equals 12 residues. Germline V lookup: CDR1 ENHRY, CDR2 SYGVKD. The source is an adult with an advanced solid tumor such as melanoma, head and neck, liver or kidney cancer. The input for sequencing was CD4+ or CD8+ T cells sorted from blood, taken in a trial of the OX40 agonist ivuxolimab. The rearrangement uses TRBV10-3 and TRBJ2-7; no clear D gene. Written as DNA, the CDR3 is TGTGCCATCAGTGGAGGTGGGTACGAGCAGTACTTC. Translated: CAISGGGYEQYF.